This TCR beta chain emerged from a study of blood T cells in healthy people across ages. The length of the CDR3 is 12 residues. Germline V lookup: CDR1 MNHEY, CDR2 SVGAGI. V shed 8 bases and J shed 7 bases, with 15 bases lying between them. The sample holds one count of this clonotype. Antigen specificity is unknown. A second PCR of roughly 7 to 11 cycles used a sample-barcoded 5' primer and a J-beta primer mix. MiXCR, run by TCRdb on the 5' RACE reads, gives a single entry per CDR3 protein. Of approximately 850,000 distinct CDR3 sequences listed, nearly 60% were seen once; the top ten hold approximately 23%. Overall study findings and caveats: Higher diversity and more naive CD4+ cells were features of long-lived donors, compared to aged donors.

This receptor was taken from a man aged 30-40 years in good health. This rearrangement joins TRBV6-5 to TRBJ2-7; perhaps TRBD1 as D (6 bases). Sequencing input: blood. The CDR3 DNA reads TGTGCCAGCGGTAGAGGGGGAAGTGAGCAGTACTTC. It yields the protein CASGRGGSEQYF.